These 2 T cell receptor beta chains originate from one sample sequenced in a study of OX40 agonist ivuxolimab in advanced cancers. The protocol was immunoSEQ multiplex PCR, while the TCRdb copy is restricted to in-frame clones and leaves out a portion. This table has some 30,000 clones, about 88% appearing once. The specimen was CD4+ or CD8+ T cells sorted from blood, collected in a trial of the OX40 agonist ivuxolimab. The source is an adult with an advanced solid tumor such as melanoma, head and neck, liver or kidney cancer.

This chain joins TRBV5-1 and TRBJ2-7, with TRBD1 identical over 9 bases. The junction had 18 bases not matched to a gene; V was cut back by 4 bases and J by 4 bases. CDR1 and CDR2 from the germline V gene are SGHRS and YFSETQ. This CDR3 has 18 amino acids. The CDR3 DNA sequence: TGCGCCAGCAGCGGGTCCCCCCCACAGGGACAGGGCTGGTACGAGCAGTACTTC. The encoded protein is CASSGSPPQGQGWYEQYF.

The chain is built from TRBV13 and TRBJ2-7; D unclear. V was trimmed by 0 bases and J by 7 bases, leaving 7 bases between them. Germline assignment: CDR1 PRHDT and CDR2 FYEKMQ (reference sequence). The CDR3 has 12 amino acids. The CDR3 DNA sequence: TGTGCCAGCAGCTTAGGCCTGGGGGAGCAGTACTTC. This sequence encodes CASSLGLGEQYF.